Shown below are 8 T cell receptor beta chains from a single sample sequenced in a study of response to subunit inactivated influenza vaccine. TCRdb used MiXCR to reprocess the RT-PCR reads, holding one entry per CDR3 protein. The sample has about 500,000 distinct CDR3 sequences; 16% are singletons. Sequencing was performed on CD4+ T cells sorted from PBMCs, taken about 24 months after vaccination. These receptors were taken from a man aged 50-75 years who received an inactivated influenza vaccine.

This chain connects TRBV12-3 or TRBV12-4 to TRBJ2-2; D unclear. The CDR3 extends over 14 amino acids. V lost 1 base and J 4 bases, leaving 7 bases between the germline ends. The CDR3 protein is CASSLGGATGELFF. As DNA, the CDR3 is TGTGCCAGCAGTTTAGGTGGAGCCACCGGGGAGCTGTTTTTT.

The chain links TRBV30 to TRBJ2-7; TRBD1 matches at 11 bases. V lost 4 bases to trimming and J lost 5 bases; unmatched junction nucleotides: 7. Germline lookup yields CDR1 GTSNPN and CDR2 SVGIG (reference sequence). The CDR3 is made up of 14 amino acids. CDR3 in amino acids: CAWIRRTGGHEQYF. CDR3 bases: TGTGCCTGGATTCGCAGGACAGGGGGCCACGAGCAGTACTTC.

This clonotype has more than one count but fewer than ten. The chain uses TRBV5-1 and TRBJ1-6; possible D gene TRBD1, 5 bases. CDR1 and CDR2 (germline): SGHRS, YFSETQ. V gave up 4 bases and J gave up 5 bases, with 19 bases separating them. The CDR3 is 17 amino acids. The CDR3 here is CASSPVPQGGDNSPLHF. CDR3 DNA sequence: TGCGCCAGCAGCCCTGTACCGCAGGGTGGGGATAATTCACCCCTCCACTTT. Together with reference TRBV5-1 and TRBJ1-6, the CDR3 gives the full variable domain: KAGVTQTPRYLIKTRGQQVTLSCSPISGHRSVSWYQQTPGQGLQFLFEYFSETQRNKGNFPGRFSGRQFSNSRSEMNVSTLELGDSALYLCASSPVPQGGDNSPLHFGNGTRLTVT.

This clonotype was seen a handful of times. The chain employs TRBV10-1 and TRBJ1-2; the D is unclear. CDR1 is WNHNN and CDR2 is SYGVQD in the germline V gene (reference sequence). With 2 bases removed from V and 7 bases from J, the gap between germline ends came to 11 bases. CDR3 length: 13 residues. CDR3 residues: CASSEGRRSGYTF. CDR3 coding DNA: TGCGCCAGCAGTGAGGGACGGCGGTCTGGCTACACCTTC.

This clonotype appeared many times. V usage is TRBV19 and J usage is TRBJ2-3; TRBD2 agrees at 11 bases. The CDR3 extends over 16 amino acids. From germline, CDR1 is LNHDA and CDR2 SQIVND (reference sequence). The V gene end was trimmed by 1 base and the J gene end by 5 bases; junction bases not matched to a gene: 5. Here the CDR3 DNA reads TGTGCCAGTAGTATAGGACTAGCGGGAAGGGGAGATACGCAGTATTTT. The encoded protein is CASSIGLAGRGDTQYF.

The DNA of the CDR3 is TGTGCCAGCAAGGGCCAGGCCTCTGAAAAACTGTTTTTT. This gives the protein CASKGQASEKLFF. The chain carries TRBV4-2 and TRBJ1-4; D is uncertain. Germline CDR1 LGHNA, CDR2 YNFKEQ. Between the trimmed V and J ends, which lost 7 bases and 7 bases, there was a span of 13 bases. The CDR3 runs to 13 residues.

This clonotype was seen a handful of times. The rearrangement links TRBV20-1 to TRBJ2-5; tentatively, D is TRBD2 (5 bases). The germline V and J ends were trimmed by 1 base and 2 bases, with 8 bases remaining between them. The CDR3 totals 13 residues. Germline V gene data show CDR1 as DFQATT and CDR2 as SNEGSKA (reference sequence). This CDR3 is CSARGAVQETQYF. The CDR3 DNA follows: TGCAGTGCTAGAGGAGCGGTACAAGAGACCCAGTACTTC.

The chain links TRBV19 to TRBJ1-4, with 8 nucleotides matching TRBD1. V gave up 5 bases and J gave up 8 bases; unmatched junction bases: 10. CDR3 length equals 15 residues. CDR1 is LNHDA and CDR2 is SQIVND in the germline V gene (reference sequence). The CDR3 here is CASSQGAEWIEKLFF. The CDR3 coding sequence is TGTGCCAGTAGTCAGGGGGCCGAGTGGATCGAAAAACTGTTTTTT.